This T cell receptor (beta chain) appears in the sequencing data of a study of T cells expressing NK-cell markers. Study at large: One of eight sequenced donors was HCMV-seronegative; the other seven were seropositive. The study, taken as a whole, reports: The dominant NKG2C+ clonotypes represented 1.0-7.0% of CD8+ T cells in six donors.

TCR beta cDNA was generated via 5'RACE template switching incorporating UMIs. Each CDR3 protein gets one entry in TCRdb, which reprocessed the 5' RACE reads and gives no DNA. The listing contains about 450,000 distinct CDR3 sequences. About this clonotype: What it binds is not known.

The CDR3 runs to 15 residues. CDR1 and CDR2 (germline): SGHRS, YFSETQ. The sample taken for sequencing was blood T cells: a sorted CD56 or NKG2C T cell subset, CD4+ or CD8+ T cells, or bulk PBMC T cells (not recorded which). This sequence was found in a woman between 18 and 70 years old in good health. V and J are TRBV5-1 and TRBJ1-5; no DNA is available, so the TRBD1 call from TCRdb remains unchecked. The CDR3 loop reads CASSFSGTVNQPQHF.